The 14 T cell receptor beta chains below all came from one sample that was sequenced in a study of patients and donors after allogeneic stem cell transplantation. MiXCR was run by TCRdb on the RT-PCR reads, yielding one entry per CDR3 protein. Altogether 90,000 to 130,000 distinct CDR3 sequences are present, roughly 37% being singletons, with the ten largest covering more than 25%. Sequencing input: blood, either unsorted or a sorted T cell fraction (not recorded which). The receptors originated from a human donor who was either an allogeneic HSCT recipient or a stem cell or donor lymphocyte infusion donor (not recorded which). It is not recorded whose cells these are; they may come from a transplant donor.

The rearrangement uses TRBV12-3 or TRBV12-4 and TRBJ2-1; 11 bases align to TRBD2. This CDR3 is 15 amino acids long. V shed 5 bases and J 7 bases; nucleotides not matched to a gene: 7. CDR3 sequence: CASSELAGVGNEQFF. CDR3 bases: TGTGCCAGCAGTGAACTAGCGGGAGTGGGTAATGAGCAGTTCTTC.

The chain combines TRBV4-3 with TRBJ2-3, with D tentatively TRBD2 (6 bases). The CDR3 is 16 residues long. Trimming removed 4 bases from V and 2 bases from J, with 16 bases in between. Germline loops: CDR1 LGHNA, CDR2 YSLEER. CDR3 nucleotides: TGCGCCAGCAGCCCGGGGGAGGTCAAAGCCACAGATACGCAGTATTTT. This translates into CASSPGEVKATDTQYF.

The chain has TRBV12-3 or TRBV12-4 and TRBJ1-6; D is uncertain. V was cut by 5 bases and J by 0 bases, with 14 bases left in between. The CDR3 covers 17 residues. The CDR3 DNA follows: TGTGCCAGCAGTACCCTTCCAATGAGCTCCTATAATTCACCCCTCCACTTT. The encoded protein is CASSTLPMSSYNSPLHF.

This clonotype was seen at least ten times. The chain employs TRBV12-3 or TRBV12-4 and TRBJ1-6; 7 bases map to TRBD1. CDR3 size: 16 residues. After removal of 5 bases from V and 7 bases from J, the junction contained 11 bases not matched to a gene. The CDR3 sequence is CASSTKTTGPNSPLHF. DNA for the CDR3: TGTGCCAGCAGTACAAAAACGACAGGGCCGAATTCACCCCTCCACTTT.

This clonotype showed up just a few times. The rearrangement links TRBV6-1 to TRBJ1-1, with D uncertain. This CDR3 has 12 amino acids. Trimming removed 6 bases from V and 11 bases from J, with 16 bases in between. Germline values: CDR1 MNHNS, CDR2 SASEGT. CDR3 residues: CASRAAGLRAFF. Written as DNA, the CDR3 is TGTGCCAGCAGAGCAGCGGGGTTACGGGCTTTCTTT.

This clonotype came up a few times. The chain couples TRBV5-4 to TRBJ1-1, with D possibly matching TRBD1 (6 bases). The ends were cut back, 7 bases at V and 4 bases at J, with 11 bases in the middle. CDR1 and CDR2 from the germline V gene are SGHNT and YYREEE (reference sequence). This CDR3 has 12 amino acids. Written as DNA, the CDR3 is TGTGCCAGCCGCTCGGGGGCCACTGAAGCTTTCTTT. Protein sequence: CASRSGATEAFF.

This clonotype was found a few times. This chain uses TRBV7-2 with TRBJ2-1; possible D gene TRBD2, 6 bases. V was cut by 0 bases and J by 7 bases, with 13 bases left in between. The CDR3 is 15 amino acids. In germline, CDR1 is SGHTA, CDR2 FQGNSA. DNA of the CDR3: TGTGCCAGCAGCTTAGCGAGACTAGTGGGAAATGAGCAGTTCTTC. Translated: CASSLARLVGNEQFF.

CDR3 protein: CASRPGLRANQPQHF. DNA of the CDR3: TGTGCCAGTAGACCGGGACTGAGAGCGAATCAGCCCCAGCATTTT. This chain connects TRBV19 to TRBJ1-5, with TRBD1 as a possible D gene (5 bases). The CDR3 extends over 15 amino acids. With 6 bases removed from V and 4 bases from J, the gap between germline ends came to 16 bases. CDR1 and CDR2 (germline): LNHDA, SQIVND (reference sequence). Looking up the rest from reference TRBV19 and TRBJ1-5 gives the full variable domain: DGGITQSPKYLFRKEGQNVTLSCEQNLNHDAMYWYRQDPGQGLRLIYYSQIVNDFQKGDIAEGYSVSREKKESFPLTVTSAQKNPTAFYLCASRPGLRANQPQHFGDGTRLSIL.

The CDR3 loop is CASSQSENTEAFF. DNA for the CDR3: TGTGCCAGCAGTCAATCCGAGAACACTGAAGCTTTCTTT. This chain links TRBV25-1 with TRBJ1-1; D remains unclear. This CDR3 is 13 amino acids long. The germline V gene has CDR1 MGHDK and CDR2 SYGVNS. V lost 5 bases and J lost 1, with 8 bases in between.

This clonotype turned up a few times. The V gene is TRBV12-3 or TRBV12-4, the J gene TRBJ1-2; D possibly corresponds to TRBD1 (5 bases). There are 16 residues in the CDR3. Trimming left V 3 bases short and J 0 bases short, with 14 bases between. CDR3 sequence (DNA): TGTGCCAGCAGTTTTCAGTTAGGGGTCGCTAACTATGGCTACACCTTC. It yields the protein CASSFQLGVANYGYTF.

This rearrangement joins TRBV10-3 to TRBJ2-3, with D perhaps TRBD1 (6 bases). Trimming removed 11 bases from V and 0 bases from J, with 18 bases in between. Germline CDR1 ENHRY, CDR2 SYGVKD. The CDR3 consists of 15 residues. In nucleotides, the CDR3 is TGTGCCGTCACCGGGACACCGAGTAGCACAGATACGCAGTATTTT. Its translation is CAVTGTPSSTDTQYF.

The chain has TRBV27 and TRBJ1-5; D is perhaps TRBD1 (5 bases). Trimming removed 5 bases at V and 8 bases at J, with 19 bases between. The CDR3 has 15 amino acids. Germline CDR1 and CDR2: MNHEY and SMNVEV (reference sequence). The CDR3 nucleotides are TGTGCCAGCAGTACTCGCCGGTCGGGGGTTGAGCCCCAGCATTTT. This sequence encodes CASSTRRSGVEPQHF.

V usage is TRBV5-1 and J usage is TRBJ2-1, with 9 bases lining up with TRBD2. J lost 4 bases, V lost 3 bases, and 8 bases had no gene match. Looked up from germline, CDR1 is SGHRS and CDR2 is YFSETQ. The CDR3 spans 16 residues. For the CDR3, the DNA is TGCGCCAGCAGCTCCCCCCCTAGCGGGGTGTACAATGAGCAGTTCTTC. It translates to CASSSPPSGVYNEQFF.

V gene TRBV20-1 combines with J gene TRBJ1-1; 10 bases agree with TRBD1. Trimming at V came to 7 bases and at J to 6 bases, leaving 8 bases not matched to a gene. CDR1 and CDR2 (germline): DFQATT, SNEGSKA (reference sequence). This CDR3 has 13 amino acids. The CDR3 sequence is CSVLGQGTPEAFF. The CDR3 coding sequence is TGCAGTGTGCTGGGACAGGGGACCCCTGAAGCTTTCTTT.